This TCR beta chain was obtained from a study of blood T cell repertoires in COVID-19. The overall study: Whether acute or convalescent, the COVID-19 samples came from the United States, Italy and Spain. Sample material is recorded as cDNA or gDNA derived from T cells, B-cell-depleted T cells, or PBMCs.

Germline CDR1 SGHVS, CDR2 FQNEAQ. Trimming cost V 5 bases and J 5 bases; bases outside gene matches: 10. This CDR3 spans 15 amino acids. Generated by immunoSEQ multiplex PCR, the TCRdb table keeps only in-frame clones and is missing some. This table holds roughly 200,000 clones, over 75% found once. This receptor was identified in a woman of 80 years or more with active or convalescent COVID-19. V and J are TRBV7-8 and TRBJ1-1, with 8 bases fitting TRBD1. Material: peripheral blood. The CDR3 region has the DNA TGTGCCAGCAGCCCTACCTGGACAGGGTCTACTGAAGCTTTCTTT. Protein: CASSPTWTGSTEAFF.